A selection of T cell receptor beta chains follows, all from one sample in a study of cytomegalovirus exposure and HLA in healthy donors. TCRdb's copy holds only in-frame clones and misses some; the assay was immunoSEQ multiplex PCR. The sample includes 120,000 or so clones, 86% of them seen just once. The sequenced sample was PBMCs. These receptors were obtained from a man aged 18 to 35 in good health and CMV-seronegative. Each CDR3 is given without its conserved first and last residue. Fields, in order: V gene, J gene, CDR3 protein.

TRBV15	TRBJ2-7	ATSRDGTSLQY
TRBV6-1	TRBJ1-5	AARDLGGPTQPQH
TRBV12-5	TRBJ2-3	ASGQGGTDTQY
TRBV13	TRBJ2-3	ASSMTSGTDTQY
TRBV4-1	TRBJ1-1	ASSSNEALNTEAF
TRBV19	TRBJ2-4	ASSSPGDENIQY
TRBV6-5	TRBJ1-5	ASSFGTGFDQPQH
TRBV7-8	TRBJ2-3	ASSQLALREGASSTDTQY
TRBV30	TRBJ1-2	AWSVAGFNGYT
TRBV6-4	TRBJ2-1	ASSASTSGKVEQF
TRBV6-5	TRBJ1-1	ASSSSGRTEAF
TRBV29-1	TRBJ1-1	SVNGQGTEAF
TRBV19	TRBJ1-6	ASTAYMGTWSPLH
TRBV29-1	TRBJ1-2	SVGGQGKGGYT
TRBV5-1	TRBJ2-1	ASSQDRVGSYNEQF
TRBV27	TRBJ1-5	ASSSRQGVSNQPQH
TRBV4-2	TRBJ2-5	ASSQAPSGGLETQY
TRBV21-1	TRBJ2-7	ASQERGLFYEQY
TRBV19	TRBJ2-1	ASSIPGLAGSYNEQF
TRBV29-1	TRBJ2-7	SVELAGRTYEQY
TRBV6-4	TRBJ2-5	ASSQLAGGGQETQY
TRBV10-3	TRBJ2-3	AISDRGDGQGRTDTQY
TRBV7-6	TRBJ2-3	ASSRGQITDTQY